The clone carrying this T cell receptor beta chain was counted between two and nine times. Its antigen is still unknown. This sample stems from a study of response to subunit inactivated influenza vaccine. Study-wide results and limits: The authors suggested that few new T cells are recruited per seasonal influenza vaccination.

TCRdb reprocessed the RT-PCR reads via MiXCR and lists one record per CDR3 protein. Among about 650,000 distinct CDR3 sequences listed, around 15% were seen once. This receptor was obtained from a man over 45 who received an inactivated influenza vaccine. Sequences were derived from PBMCs from blood, sampled around 15 days before vaccination.

The CDR3 DNA follows: TGTGCCAGCAGCTTCTATGGACAGGAGCTCTCCTCACCCCTCCACTTT. Amino acid sequence: CASSFYGQELSSPLHF. This chain connects TRBV7-2 to TRBJ1-6; TRBD1 matches at 7 bases. V shed 3 bases and J 10 bases; nucleotides not matched to a gene: 12. The CDR3 spans 16 residues. Germline V gene sequence: CDR1 SGHTA, CDR2 FQGNSA. The full variable domain, completed using reference TRBV7-2 and TRBJ1-6, is GAGVSQSPSNKVTEKGKDVELRCDPISGHTALYWYRQSLGQGLEFLIYFQGNSAPDKSGLPSDRFSAERTGGSVSTLTIQRTQQEDSAVYLCASSFYGQELSSPLHFGNGTRLTVT.